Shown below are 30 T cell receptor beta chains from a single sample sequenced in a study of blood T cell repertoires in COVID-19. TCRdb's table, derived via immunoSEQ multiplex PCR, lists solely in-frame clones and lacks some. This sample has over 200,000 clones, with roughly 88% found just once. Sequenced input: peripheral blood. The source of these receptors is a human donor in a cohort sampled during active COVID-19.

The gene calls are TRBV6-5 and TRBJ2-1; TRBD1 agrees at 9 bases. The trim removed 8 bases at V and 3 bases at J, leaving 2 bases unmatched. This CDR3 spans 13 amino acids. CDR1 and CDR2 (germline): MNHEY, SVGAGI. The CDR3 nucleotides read TGTGCCAGCCGACAGGGGGGCTACAATGAGCAGTTCTTC. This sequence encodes CASRQGGYNEQFF.

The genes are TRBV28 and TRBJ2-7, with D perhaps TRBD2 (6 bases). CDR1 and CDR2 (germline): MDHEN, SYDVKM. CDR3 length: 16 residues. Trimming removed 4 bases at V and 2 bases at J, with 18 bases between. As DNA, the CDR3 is TGTGCCAGCAGTTCGCCCGCTAAACCGGGAGCCTACGAGCAGTACTTC. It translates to CASSSPAKPGAYEQYF.

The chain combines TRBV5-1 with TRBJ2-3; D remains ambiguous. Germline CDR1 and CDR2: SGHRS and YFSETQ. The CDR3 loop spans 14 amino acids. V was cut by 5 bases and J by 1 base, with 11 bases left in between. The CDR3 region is CASRDNPGTDTQYF. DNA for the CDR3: TGCGCCAGCAGAGACAATCCGGGCACAGATACGCAGTATTTT.

This CDR3 is CASVRTSGGTYEQYF. The CDR3 coding sequence is TGCGCCAGCGTCCGGACTAGCGGGGGTACCTACGAGCAGTACTTC. V usage is TRBV10-1 and J usage is TRBJ2-7, with 13 bases aligning to TRBD2. CDR1 and CDR2 from the germline V gene are WNHNN and SYGVQD (reference sequence). With 8 bases clipped from V and 2 bases from J, the junction kept 6 bases outside the gene matches. The CDR3 consists of 15 residues.

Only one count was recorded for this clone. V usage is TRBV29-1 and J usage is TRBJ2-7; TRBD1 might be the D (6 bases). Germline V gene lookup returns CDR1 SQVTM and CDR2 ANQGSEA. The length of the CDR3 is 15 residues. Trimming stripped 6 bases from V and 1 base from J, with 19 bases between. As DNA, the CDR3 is TGCAGCGTCGAGCGAGCAGGGGTCGGATCCTACGAGCAGTACTTC. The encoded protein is CSVERAGVGSYEQYF.

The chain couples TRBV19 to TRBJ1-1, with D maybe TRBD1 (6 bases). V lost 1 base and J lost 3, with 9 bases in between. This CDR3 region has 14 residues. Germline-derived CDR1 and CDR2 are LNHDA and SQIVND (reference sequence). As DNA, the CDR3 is TGTGCCAGTAGTATAGGGGACACCCACACTGAAGCTTTCTTT. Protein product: CASSIGDTHTEAFF.

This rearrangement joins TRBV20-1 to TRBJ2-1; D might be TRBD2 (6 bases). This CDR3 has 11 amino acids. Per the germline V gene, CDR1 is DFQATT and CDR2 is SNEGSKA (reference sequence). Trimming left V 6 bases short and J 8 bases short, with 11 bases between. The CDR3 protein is CSAHPGDEQFF. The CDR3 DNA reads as TGCAGTGCCCACCCGGGGGATGAGCAGTTCTTC.

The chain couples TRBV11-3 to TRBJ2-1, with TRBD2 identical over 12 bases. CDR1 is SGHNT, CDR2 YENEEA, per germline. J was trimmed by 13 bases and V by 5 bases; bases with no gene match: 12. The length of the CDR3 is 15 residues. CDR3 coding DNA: TGTGCCAGCAGCCCGCGGACTAGCGGGGACGCCTACCAGTTCTTC. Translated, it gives CASSPRTSGDAYQFF. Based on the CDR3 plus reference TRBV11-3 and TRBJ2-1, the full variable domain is EAGVVQSPRYKIIEKKQPVAFWCNPISGHNTLYWYLQNLGQGPELLIRYENEEAVDDSQLPKDRFSAERLKGVDSTLKIQPAELGDSAVYLCASSPRTSGDAYQFFGPGTRLTVL.

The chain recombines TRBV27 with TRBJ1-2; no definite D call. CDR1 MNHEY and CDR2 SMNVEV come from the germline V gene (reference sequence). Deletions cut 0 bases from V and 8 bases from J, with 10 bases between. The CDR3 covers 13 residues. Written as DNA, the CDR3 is TGTGCCAGCAGTTTATCTGCGAGTAAGGGCTACACCTTC. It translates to CASSLSASKGYTF.

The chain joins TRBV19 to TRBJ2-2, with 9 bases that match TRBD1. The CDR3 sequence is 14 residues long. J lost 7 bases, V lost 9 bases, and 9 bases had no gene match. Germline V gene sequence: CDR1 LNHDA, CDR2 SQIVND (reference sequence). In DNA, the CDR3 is TGTGCCAGCCGCGGGACAGGGTCGGTCGGGGAGCTGTTTTTT. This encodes CASRGTGSVGELFF.

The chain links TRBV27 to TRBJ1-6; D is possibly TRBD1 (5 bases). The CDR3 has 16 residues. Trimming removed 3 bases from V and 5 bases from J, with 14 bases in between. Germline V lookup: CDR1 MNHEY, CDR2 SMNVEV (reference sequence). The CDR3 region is CASSFGGGFNNSPLHF. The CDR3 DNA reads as TGTGCCAGCAGTTTCGGTGGGGGGTTTAATAATTCACCCCTCCACTTT.

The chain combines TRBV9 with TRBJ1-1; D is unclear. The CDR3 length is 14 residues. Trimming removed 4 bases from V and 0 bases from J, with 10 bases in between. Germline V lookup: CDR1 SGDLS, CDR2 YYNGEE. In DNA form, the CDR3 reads TGTGCCAGCAGCCCGGAGCACCTGAACACTGAAGCTTTCTTT. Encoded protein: CASSPEHLNTEAFF.

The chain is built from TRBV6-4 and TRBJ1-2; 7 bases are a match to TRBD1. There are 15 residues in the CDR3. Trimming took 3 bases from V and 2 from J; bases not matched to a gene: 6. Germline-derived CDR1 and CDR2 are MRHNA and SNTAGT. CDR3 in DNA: TGTGCCAGCAGTGAAGAAGGGGGCGCGAACTATGGCTACACCTTC. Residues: CASSEEGGANYGYTF.

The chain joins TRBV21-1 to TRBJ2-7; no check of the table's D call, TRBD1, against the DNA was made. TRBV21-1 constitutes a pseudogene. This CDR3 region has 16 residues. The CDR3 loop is CASSKAADRTHYEQYF. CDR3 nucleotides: TGTGCCAGCAGCAAAGCTGCCGACAGGACCCACTACGAGCAGTACTTC.

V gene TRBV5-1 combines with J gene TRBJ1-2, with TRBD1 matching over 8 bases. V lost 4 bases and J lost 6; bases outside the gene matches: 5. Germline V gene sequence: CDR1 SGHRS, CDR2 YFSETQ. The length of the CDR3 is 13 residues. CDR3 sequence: CASSPGQVNGYTF. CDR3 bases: TGCGCCAGCAGCCCGGGACAGGTTAATGGCTACACCTTC.

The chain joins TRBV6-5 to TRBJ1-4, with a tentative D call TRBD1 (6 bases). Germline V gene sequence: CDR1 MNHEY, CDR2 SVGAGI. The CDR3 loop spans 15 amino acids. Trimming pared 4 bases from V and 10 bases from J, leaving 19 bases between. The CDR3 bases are TGTGCCAGCAGTTTCTACAGGGCGGGCCAAGGAAAACTGTTTTTT. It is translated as CASSFYRAGQGKLFF.

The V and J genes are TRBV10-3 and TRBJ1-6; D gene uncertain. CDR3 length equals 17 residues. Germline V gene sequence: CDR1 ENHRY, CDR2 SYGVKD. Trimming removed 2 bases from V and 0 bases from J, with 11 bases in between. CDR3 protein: CAISEETESSYNSPLHF. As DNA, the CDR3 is TGTGCCATCAGTGAGGAAACGGAGAGCTCCTATAATTCACCCCTCCACTTT.

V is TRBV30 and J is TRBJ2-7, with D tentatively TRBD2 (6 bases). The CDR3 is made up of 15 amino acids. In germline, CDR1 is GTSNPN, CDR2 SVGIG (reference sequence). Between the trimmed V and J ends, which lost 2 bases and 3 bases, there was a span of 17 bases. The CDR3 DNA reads TGTGCCTGGAGTAATCTTGAGGAGGGGTACTACGAGCAGTACTTC. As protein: CAWSNLEEGYYEQYF.

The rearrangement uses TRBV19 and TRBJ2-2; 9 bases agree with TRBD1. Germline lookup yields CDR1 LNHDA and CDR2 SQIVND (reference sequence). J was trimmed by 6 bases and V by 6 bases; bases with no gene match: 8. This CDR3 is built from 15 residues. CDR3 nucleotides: TGTGCCAGTAGCGCCGGGACAGGGTTGGCCGGGGAGCTGTTTTTT. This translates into CASSAGTGLAGELFF.

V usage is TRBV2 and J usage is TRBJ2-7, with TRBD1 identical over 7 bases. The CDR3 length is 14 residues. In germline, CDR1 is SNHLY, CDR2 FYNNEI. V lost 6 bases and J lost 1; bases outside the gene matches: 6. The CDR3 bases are TGTGCCAGCAGCGGAGACAGGGTTTCCTACGAGCAGTACTTC. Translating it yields CASSGDRVSYEQYF.

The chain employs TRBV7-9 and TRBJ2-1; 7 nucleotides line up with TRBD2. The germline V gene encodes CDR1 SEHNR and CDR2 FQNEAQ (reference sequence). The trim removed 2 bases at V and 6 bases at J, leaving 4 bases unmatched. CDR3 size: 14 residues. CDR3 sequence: CASSLSTSFNEQFF. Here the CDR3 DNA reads TGTGCCAGCAGCTTATCGACTAGCTTCAATGAGCAGTTCTTC.

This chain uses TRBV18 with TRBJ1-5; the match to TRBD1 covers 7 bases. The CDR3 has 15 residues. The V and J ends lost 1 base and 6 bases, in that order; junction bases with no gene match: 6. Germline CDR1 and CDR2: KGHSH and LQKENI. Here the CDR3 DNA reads TGTGCCAGCTCACCACTAAGGGGGCGCGTTCAGCCCCAGCATTTT. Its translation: CASSPLRGRVQPQHF.

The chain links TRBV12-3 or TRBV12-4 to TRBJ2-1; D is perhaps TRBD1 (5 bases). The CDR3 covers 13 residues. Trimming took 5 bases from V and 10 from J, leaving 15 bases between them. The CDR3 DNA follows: TGTGCCAGCAGTGTCCGACAGCGTGGCGAGCAGTTCTTC. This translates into CASSVRQRGEQFF.

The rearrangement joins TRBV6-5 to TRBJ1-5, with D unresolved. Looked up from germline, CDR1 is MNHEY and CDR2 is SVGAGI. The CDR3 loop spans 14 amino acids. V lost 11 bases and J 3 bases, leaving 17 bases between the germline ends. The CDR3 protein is CAARLSGDNQPQHF. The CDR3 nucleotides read TGTGCCGCTCGTTTGAGCGGGGACAATCAGCCCCAGCATTTT.

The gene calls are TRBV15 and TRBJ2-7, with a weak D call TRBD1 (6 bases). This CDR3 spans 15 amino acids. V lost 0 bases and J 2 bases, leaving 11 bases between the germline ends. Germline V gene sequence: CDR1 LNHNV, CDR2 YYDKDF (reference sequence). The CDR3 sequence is CATSRDRGQTYEQYF. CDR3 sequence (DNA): TGTGCCACCAGCAGAGATAGGGGACAAACCTACGAGCAGTACTTC. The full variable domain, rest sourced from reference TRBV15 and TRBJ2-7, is DAMVIQNPRYQVTQFGKPVTLSCSQTLNHNVMYWYQQKSSQAPKLLFHYYDKDFNNEADTPDNFQSRRPNTSFCFLDIRSPGLGDTAMYLCATSRDRGQTYEQYFGPGTRLTVT.

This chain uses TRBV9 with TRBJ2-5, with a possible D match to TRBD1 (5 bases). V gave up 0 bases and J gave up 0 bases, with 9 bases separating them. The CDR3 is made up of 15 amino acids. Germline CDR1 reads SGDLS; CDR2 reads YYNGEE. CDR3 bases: TGTGCCAGCAGCGTAGGGGCAGGGAACCAAGAGACCCAGTACTTC. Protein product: CASSVGAGNQETQYF.

CDR3 amino acids: CASSLFPTVPYEQYF. The CDR3 DNA follows: TGTGCCAGCAGCTTATTCCCGACAGTCCCCTACGAGCAGTACTTC. The chain carries TRBV7-2 and TRBJ2-7, with D perhaps TRBD1 (5 bases). CDR1 and CDR2 (germline): SGHTA, FQGNSA. V was clipped by 2 bases and J by 2 bases, with 13 bases between them. There are 15 residues in the CDR3.

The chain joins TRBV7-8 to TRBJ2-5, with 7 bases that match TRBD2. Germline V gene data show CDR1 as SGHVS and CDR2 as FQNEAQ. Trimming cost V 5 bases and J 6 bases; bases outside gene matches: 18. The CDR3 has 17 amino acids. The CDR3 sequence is CASSRTFLGTIIQTQYF. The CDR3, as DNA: TGTGCCAGCAGCCGTACATTCCTCGGGACTATCATACAGACCCAGTACTTC.

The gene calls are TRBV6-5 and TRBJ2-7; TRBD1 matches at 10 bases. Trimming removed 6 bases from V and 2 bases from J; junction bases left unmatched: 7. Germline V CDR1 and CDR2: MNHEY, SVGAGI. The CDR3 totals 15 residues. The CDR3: CASSSSGTGAYEQYF. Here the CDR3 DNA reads TGTGCCAGCAGCTCCAGCGGGACAGGGGCCTACGAGCAGTACTTC.

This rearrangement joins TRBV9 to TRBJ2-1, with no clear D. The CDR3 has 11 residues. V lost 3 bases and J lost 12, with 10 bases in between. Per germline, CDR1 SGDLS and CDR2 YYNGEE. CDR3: CASSGYSGQFF. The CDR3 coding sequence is TGTGCCAGCAGCGGCTATTCGGGGCAGTTCTTC.